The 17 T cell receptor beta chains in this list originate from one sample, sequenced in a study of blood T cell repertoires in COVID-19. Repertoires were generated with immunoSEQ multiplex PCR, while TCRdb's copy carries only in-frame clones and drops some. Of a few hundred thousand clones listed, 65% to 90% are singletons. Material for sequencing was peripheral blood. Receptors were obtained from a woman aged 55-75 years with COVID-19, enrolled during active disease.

The CDR3 region has the DNA TGCGCCAGCAGCCCAGACCCGGGACAGGGAGAGACCCAGTACTTC. It yields the protein CASSPDPGQGETQYF. V usage is TRBV5-1 and J usage is TRBJ2-5; 9 positions match TRBD1. This CDR3 has 15 amino acids. V was clipped by 4 bases and J by 4 bases; unmatched bases: 8. Germline V gene sequence: CDR1 SGHRS, CDR2 YFSETQ.

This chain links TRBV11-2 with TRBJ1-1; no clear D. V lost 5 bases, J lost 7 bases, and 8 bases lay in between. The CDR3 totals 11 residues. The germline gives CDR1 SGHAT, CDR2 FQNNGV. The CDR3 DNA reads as TGTGCCAGCAGCCCTTGGAGTGAAGCTTTCTTT. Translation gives CASSPWSEAFF.

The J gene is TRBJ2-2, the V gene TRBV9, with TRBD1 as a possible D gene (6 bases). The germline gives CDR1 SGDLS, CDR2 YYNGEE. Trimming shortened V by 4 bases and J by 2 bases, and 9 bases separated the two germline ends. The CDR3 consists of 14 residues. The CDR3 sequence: CASSLGTNTGELFF. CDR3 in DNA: TGTGCCAGCAGCCTCGGGACAAACACCGGGGAGCTGTTTTTT.

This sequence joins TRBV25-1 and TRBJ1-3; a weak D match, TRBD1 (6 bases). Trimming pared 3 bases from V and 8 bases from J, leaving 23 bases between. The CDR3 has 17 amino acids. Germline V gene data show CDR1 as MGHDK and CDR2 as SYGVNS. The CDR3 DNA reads TGTGCCAGCAGTGACATACCAGGGGCAGGTCATGGCGACACCATATATTTT. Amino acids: CASSDIPGAGHGDTIYF.

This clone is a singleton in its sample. The CDR3 region is CASSQDNRGPFHEQYF. Here the CDR3 DNA reads TGTGCCAGCAGCCAAGATAACAGGGGGCCTTTCCACGAGCAGTACTTC. This chain joins TRBV3-1 (or the pseudogene TRBV3-2) and TRBJ2-7, with 9 nucleotides matching TRBD1. After removal of 0 bases from V and 5 bases from J, the junction contained 8 bases not matched to a gene. This CDR3 comprises 16 residues. The germline V gene encodes CDR1 LGHDT and CDR2 YNNKEL (reference sequence).

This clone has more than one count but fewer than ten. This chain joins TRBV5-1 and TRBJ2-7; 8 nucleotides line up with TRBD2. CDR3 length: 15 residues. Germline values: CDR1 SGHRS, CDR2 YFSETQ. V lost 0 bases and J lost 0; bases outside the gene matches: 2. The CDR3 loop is CASSLVGGDSYEQYF. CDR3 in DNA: TGCGCCAGCAGCTTGGTCGGGGGGGACTCCTACGAGCAGTACTTC.

The CDR3 nucleotides read TGTGCCAGCAGTGATCGAGCTAGCGGGGGGTTCGCCTACAATGAGCAGTTCTTC. Translation: CASSDRASGGFAYNEQFF. The rearrangement links TRBV6-1 to TRBJ2-1; 11 nucleotides match TRBD2. The CDR3 consists of 18 residues. Unmatched junction bases numbered 9, after V lost 3 bases and J lost 2 bases. The germline gives CDR1 MNHNS, CDR2 SASEGT.

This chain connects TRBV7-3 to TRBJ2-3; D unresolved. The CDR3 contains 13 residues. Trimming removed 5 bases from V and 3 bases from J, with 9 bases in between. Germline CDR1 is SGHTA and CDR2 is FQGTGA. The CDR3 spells CASSPEVTDTQYF. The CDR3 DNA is TGTGCCAGCAGCCCCGAGGTAACAGATACGCAGTATTTT. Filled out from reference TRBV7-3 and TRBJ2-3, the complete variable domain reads GAGVSQTPSNKVTEKGKYVELRCDPISGHTALYWYRQSLGQGPEFLIYFQGTGAADDSGLPNDRFFAVRPEGSVSTLKIQRTERGDSAVYLCASSPEVTDTQYFGPGTRLTVL.

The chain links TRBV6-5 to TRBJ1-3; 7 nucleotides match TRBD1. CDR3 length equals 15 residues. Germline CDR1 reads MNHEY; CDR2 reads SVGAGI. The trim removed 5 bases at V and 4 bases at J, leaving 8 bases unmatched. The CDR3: CASSPDRAGGNTIYF. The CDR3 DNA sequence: TGTGCCAGCAGTCCCGACAGGGCTGGGGGAAACACCATATATTTT.

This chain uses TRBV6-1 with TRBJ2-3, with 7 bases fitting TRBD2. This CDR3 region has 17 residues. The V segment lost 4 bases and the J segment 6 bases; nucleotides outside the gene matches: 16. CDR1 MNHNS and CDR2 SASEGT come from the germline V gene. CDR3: CASSAKRDLNPPDTQYF. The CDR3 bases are TGTGCCAGCAGTGCAAAGCGGGACCTTAATCCCCCCGATACGCAGTATTTT.

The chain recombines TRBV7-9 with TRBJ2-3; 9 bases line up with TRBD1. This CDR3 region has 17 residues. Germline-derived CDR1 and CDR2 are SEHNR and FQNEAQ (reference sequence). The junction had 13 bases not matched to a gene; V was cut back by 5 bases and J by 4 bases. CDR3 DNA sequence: TGTGCCAGCAGCAGAGGTGGGACAGGGAGGAGGGCAGATACGCAGTATTTT. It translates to CASSRGGTGRRADTQYF.

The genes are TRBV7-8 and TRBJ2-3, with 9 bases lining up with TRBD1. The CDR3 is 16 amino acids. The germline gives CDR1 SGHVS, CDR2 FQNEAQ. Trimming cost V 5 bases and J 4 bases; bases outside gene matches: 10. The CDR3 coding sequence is TGTGCCAGCAGCACTCCGGGACAGGGCCCCGCAGATACGCAGTATTTT. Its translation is CASSTPGQGPADTQYF.

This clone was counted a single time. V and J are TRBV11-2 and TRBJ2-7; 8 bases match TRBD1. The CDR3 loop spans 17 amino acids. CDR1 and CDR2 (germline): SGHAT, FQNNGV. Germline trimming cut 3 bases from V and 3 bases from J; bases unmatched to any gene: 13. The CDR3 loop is CASSFHWTGPGVYEQYF. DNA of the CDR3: TGTGCCAGCAGCTTTCACTGGACAGGGCCAGGGGTCTACGAGCAGTACTTC.

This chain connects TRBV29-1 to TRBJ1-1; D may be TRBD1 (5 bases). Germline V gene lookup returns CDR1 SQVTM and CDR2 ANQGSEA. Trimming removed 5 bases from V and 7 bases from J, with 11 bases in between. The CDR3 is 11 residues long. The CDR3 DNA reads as TGCAGCGTTCCACAGGAGGGTGAAGCTTTCTTT. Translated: CSVPQEGEAFF.

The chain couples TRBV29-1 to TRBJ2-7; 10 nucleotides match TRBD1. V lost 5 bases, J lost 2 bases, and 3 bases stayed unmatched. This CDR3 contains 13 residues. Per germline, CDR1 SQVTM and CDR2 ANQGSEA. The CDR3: CSVSGTGAYEQYF. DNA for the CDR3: TGCAGCGTTTCCGGGACAGGGGCCTACGAGCAGTACTTC.

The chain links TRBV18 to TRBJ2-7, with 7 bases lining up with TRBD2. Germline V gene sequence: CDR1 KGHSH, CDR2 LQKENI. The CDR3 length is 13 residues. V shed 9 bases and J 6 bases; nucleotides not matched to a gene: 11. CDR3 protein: CASSGGPAAEQYF. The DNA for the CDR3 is TGTGCCAGTTCGGGGGGTCCGGCGGCCGAGCAGTACTTC.

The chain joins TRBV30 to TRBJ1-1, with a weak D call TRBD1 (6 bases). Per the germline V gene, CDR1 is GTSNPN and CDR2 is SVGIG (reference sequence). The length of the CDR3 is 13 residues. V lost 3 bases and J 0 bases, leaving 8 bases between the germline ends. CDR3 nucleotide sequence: TGTGCCTGGAGAACAGGGTTGAACACTGAAGCTTTCTTT. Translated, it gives CAWRTGLNTEAFF.